Presented here are 4 T cell receptor beta chains from one specimen sequenced in a study of blood T cell repertoires in COVID-19. The repertoire was sequenced with immunoSEQ multiplex PCR; TCRdb's copy has only in-frame clones and lacks some. The data contain roughly 250,000 clones, around 90% of them seen just once; the ten biggest clones take up around 7.2%. The source material was peripheral blood. The receptors were sampled from a man in his fifties or sixties who had recovered from COVID-19.

The chain employs TRBV18 and TRBJ2-2; D is perhaps TRBD2 (6 bases). Germline loops: CDR1 KGHSH, CDR2 LQKENI. CDR3 length: 15 residues. V gave up 1 base and J gave up 5 bases, with 11 bases separating them. For the CDR3, the DNA is TGTGCCAGCTCACCACGGCGGGGCCCGACCGGGGAGCTGTTTTTT. Amino acids: CASSPRRGPTGELFF.

The chain uses TRBV5-8 and TRBJ2-5; 14 bases align to TRBD2. The germline V gene has CDR1 SGHTS and CDR2 YDEGEE. The CDR3 runs 16 residues. Losses at the gene ends were 5 bases for V and 5 bases for J; bases not matched to a gene: 8. The CDR3 is CASSFGTSGGRETQYF. The DNA of the CDR3 is TGTGCCAGCAGTTTCGGGACTAGCGGGGGTAGGGAGACCCAGTACTTC.

The chain recombines TRBV12-5 with TRBJ1-2, with 7 bases that match TRBD1. V shed 0 bases, J shed 2 bases, and the junction held 3 bases outside the gene matches. CDR1 is LGHNT, CDR2 FRNRAP, per germline. The CDR3 consists of 15 residues. CDR3: CASGLVLDRNYGYTF. The CDR3 DNA follows: TGTGCTAGTGGTTTGGTCCTGGACAGGAACTATGGCTACACCTTC. The variable domain in full, completed from reference TRBV12-5 and TRBJ1-2, reads DARVTQTPRHKVTEMGQEVTMRCQPILGHNTVFWYRQTMMQGLELLAYFRNRAPLDDSGMPKDRFSAEMPDATLATLKIQPSEPRDSAVYFCASGLVLDRNYGYTFGSGTRLTVV.

The rearrangement uses TRBV20-1 and TRBJ2-1; the D gene is possibly TRBD1 (5 bases). The CDR3 is made up of 16 amino acids. CDR1 DFQATT and CDR2 SNEGSKA come from the germline V gene (reference sequence). Trimming removed 3 bases from V and 5 bases from J, with 20 bases in between. CDR3 sequence (DNA): TGCAGTGCTAGTGGTTGGTTGGGGCGTCCGAACAATGAGCAGTTCTTC. Its translation: CSASGWLGRPNNEQFF.